This T cell receptor (beta chain) was documented in a study of control samples from healthy donors and cancer patients. With 3 bases clipped from V and 14 bases from J, the junction kept 3 bases outside the gene matches. Germline loops: CDR1 KGHDR, CDR2 SFDVKD. This CDR3 has 12 residues. This table comes from immunoSEQ multiplex PCR, and its TCRdb copy is limited to in-frame clones, with some not included. The sample lists 100,000 to 150,000 clones, 85% to 95% occurring once. The origin of this receptor is an elderly man with head and neck cancer. The sequenced sample consisted of PBMCs. The chain combines TRBV24-1 with TRBJ1-4; the match to TRBD1 covers 9 bases. The CDR3 region has the DNA TGTGCCACCAGTGATCCACAGGGGGCTCTGTTTTTT. Translating gives CATSDPQGALFF.